This T cell receptor beta chain was obtained from a study of shared clonotypes between healthy human individuals. Background on the study: For every donor, three CD4 naive, three CD4 memory, two CD8 naive and one CD8 memory plates were used.

On this clone: Its target is unknown.

The healthy adult donors were HIV-negative and reported no recent acute infections or vaccinations. Here immunoSEQ multiplex PCR was the method, and the copy in TCRdb shows in-frame clones only, minus some. Of 1.6 million or so clones listed, around 97% are singletons. Points from the study as a whole: Against clonotypes common to all four donors, non-shared ones had lower generation probabilities. In this cohort, only blood was sampled, and tissue repertoires likely differ.

The sequencing sample was made of naive CD4+ T cells sorted from blood. Subset here: CD45RA+ positively selected. The clonotype comes from a man aged 25 to 40 in good health.

CDR3: CASSLGGGQGTDEQFF. The CDR3 coding sequence is TGTGCCAGCAGCTTAGGTGGTGGACAGGGTACTGATGAGCAGTTCTTC. The gene calls are TRBV11-1 and TRBJ2-1, with TRBD1 matching over 8 bases. Germline V gene lookup returns CDR1 SGHAT and CDR2 FQDESV (reference sequence). CDR3 length: 16 residues. V lost 1 base, J lost 8 bases, and 10 bases stayed unmatched.